The 5 T cell receptor beta chains given below trace back to one sample, sequenced in a study of blood T cell repertoires in COVID-19 (dated by TCRdb to 2019 to 2021). The library was obtained by the immunoSEQ multiplex PCR assay. As stored in TCRdb, this immuneACCESS dataset retains in-frame rearrangements with V and J assigned. A fraction of the clones does not appear; measured against another copy, unresolved V genes explain less than half of the discrepancy, and the remainder lacks a known reason. Across this sample there are about 360,000 clones, with 70% to 90% seen only once. The ten top clones hold about 1.5% of the sample. The sequenced sample consisted of PBMCs or T cells enriched from blood (not recorded which). These receptor sequences come from a young man who had recovered from COVID-19.

The chain employs TRBV6-5 and TRBJ1-6, with unresolved D. Trimming stripped 10 bases from V and 0 bases from J, with 13 bases between. The CDR3 is 15 residues long. Germline V gene lookup returns CDR1 MNHEY and CDR2 SVGAGI. The CDR3 DNA reads TGTGCCACCAGACCGCGTAGCTCCTATAATTCACCCCTCCACTTT. Protein sequence: CATRPRSSYNSPLHF.

This clone came up a few times. This rearrangement joins TRBV10-3 to TRBJ2-1, with 10 bases aligning to TRBD2. Germline CDR1 reads ENHRY; CDR2 reads SYGVKD. CDR3 size: 16 residues. V trimming: 0 bases; J trimming: 3 bases; junction bases outside the gene matches: 2. The DNA of the CDR3 is TGTGCCATCAGTGAGTCGGGGACTAGCGTCTACAATGAGCAGTTCTTC. Translated: CAISESGTSVYNEQFF.

CDR3 sequence: CASSAYTSNQPQHF. The DNA for the CDR3 is TGTGCCAGTAGTGCCTATACTAGCAATCAGCCCCAGCATTTT. The J gene is TRBJ1-5, the V gene TRBV19; D gene ambiguous. CDR3 length equals 14 residues. V gave up 5 bases and J gave up 0 bases, with 8 bases separating them. Germline CDR1 is LNHDA and CDR2 is SQIVND (reference sequence).

The chain uses TRBV29-1 and TRBJ2-7; D ambiguous. V was pared by 3 bases and J by 3 bases, with 12 bases between. This CDR3 is built from 13 residues. Germline CDR1 SQVTM, CDR2 ANQGSEA. CDR3 protein: CSVDTELNYEQYF. The CDR3 bases are TGCAGCGTTGACACAGAATTGAACTACGAGCAGTACTTC.

This clone was observed a few times. The rearrangement joins TRBV3-1 (or the pseudogene TRBV3-2) to TRBJ1-2, with 7 bases matching TRBD1. J was trimmed by 1 base and V by 1 base; bases with no gene match: 3. The CDR3 is made up of 15 amino acids. The germline V gene encodes CDR1 LGHDT and CDR2 YNNKEL (reference sequence). CDR3 sequence (DNA): TGTGCCAGCAGCCAAGGGAGGGGGCTTAACTATGGCTACACCTTC. This encodes CASSQGRGLNYGYTF.